This note documents a single TCR beta chain sequence. TCRdb keeps only in-frame clones here, not all; method: immunoSEQ multiplex PCR. The profile shows 130,000 or so clones, more than 85% of them singletons. The source of the sample is a study of T cell responses to AZD1222 COVID-19 vaccine. Germline V gene data show CDR1 as SGDLS and CDR2 as YYNGEE. The V and J ends lost 4 bases and 1 base, in that order; junction bases with no gene match: 4. This CDR3 is 16 amino acids long. The chain uses TRBV9 and TRBJ2-2; 10 bases map to TRBD2. The sequence was obtained from an adult who received the AZD1222 COVID-19 vaccine. The material was peripheral blood, obtained 28 days after the second AZD1222 dose. CDR3 loop: CASSSRLAGNTGELFF. In DNA, the CDR3 is TGTGCCAGCAGCTCCCGACTAGCGGGGAACACCGGGGAGCTGTTTTTT.